This is a list of T cell receptor beta chains from one sample in a study of CXCR3-negative and CXCR3-positive naive CD8 T cells. TCRdb derives one entry per CDR3 protein from the 5' RACE reads, leaving out DNA. This sample's table reports some 130,000 distinct CDR3 sequences. The sample taken for sequencing was naive CXCR3+ CD8+ T cells from blood. The receptors stem from a human donor in good health. Some clones in this sample may be carry-over from other donors' samples. CDR3s include the opening cysteine and the closing phenylalanine or tryptophan. Each record gives: J gene, V gene, CDR3 protein.

j_gene: TRBJ2-7; v_gene: TRBV7-6; CDR3aa: CASSLGPTSEQYF
j_gene: TRBJ1-2; v_gene: TRBV30; CDR3aa: CAWSTPPSDSEHNYGSTF
j_gene: TRBJ2-3; v_gene: TRBV19; CDR3aa: CASSIVGLFYGTDTQYF
j_gene: TRBJ2-1; v_gene: TRBV4-1; CDR3aa: CASSQEAGPSYNEQFF
j_gene: TRBJ2-3; v_gene: TRBV20-1; CDR3aa: CSAWGLAGGDTQYF
j_gene: TRBJ1-2; v_gene: TRBV6-5; CDR3aa: CASSYVPPRGYTF
j_gene: TRBJ2-1; v_gene: TRBV12-3/TRBV12-4; CDR3aa: CASKGTAGEQEQFF
j_gene: TRBJ2-1; v_gene: TRBV29-1; CDR3aa: CSGGGWYNEQFF
j_gene: TRBJ1-4; v_gene: TRBV18; CDR3aa: CASSPSQGRNEKLFF
j_gene: TRBJ2-7; v_gene: TRBV20-1; CDR3aa: CSASATSGSYEQYF
j_gene: TRBJ2-3; v_gene: TRBV5-1; CDR3aa: CASSGLSTDTQYF
j_gene: TRBJ2-3; v_gene: TRBV2; CDR3aa: CASRQTSGGTDTQYF
j_gene: TRBJ1-5; v_gene: TRBV11-2; CDR3aa: CASSLTGSGPQHF
j_gene: TRBJ1-1; v_gene: TRBV7-9; CDR3aa: CASSGPNTEAFF
j_gene: TRBJ2-7; v_gene: TRBV7-2; CDR3aa: CASSLSTGDVYEQYF
j_gene: TRBJ2-2; v_gene: TRBV29-1; CDR3aa: CSVLGGGGELFF
j_gene: TRBJ2-1; v_gene: TRBV4-3; CDR3aa: CASSLWSGNNEQFF
j_gene: TRBJ1-5; v_gene: TRBV28; CDR3aa: CASSPIPGNQPQHF
j_gene: TRBJ1-2; v_gene: TRBV5-1; CDR3aa: CASSMDHGYTF
j_gene: TRBJ2-1; v_gene: TRBV9; CDR3aa: CASSSTGTAYNEQFF
j_gene: TRBJ2-1; v_gene: TRBV10-3; CDR3aa: CAISGSGTVDYDEQFF
j_gene: TRBJ1-1; v_gene: TRBV29-1; CDR3aa: CSGGTGPYAEAFF
j_gene: TRBJ1-2; v_gene: TRBV29-1; CDR3aa: CSATGQGDYGYTF
j_gene: TRBJ1-1; v_gene: TRBV4-2; CDR3aa: CAAKGGNTEAFF
j_gene: TRBJ2-2; v_gene: TRBV29-1; CDR3aa: CSVLGNWGAGELFF
j_gene: TRBJ1-1; v_gene: TRBV12-3/TRBV12-4; CDR3aa: CASPLQALPRTEAFF
j_gene: TRBJ1-1; v_gene: TRBV7-9; CDR3aa: CASSLSGQNTEAFF
j_gene: TRBJ2-7; v_gene: TRBV27; CDR3aa: CASSSSTGIYEQYF
j_gene: TRBJ2-3; v_gene: TRBV20-1; CDR3aa: CSAPGGARHADTQYF
j_gene: TRBJ2-1; v_gene: TRBV5-1; CDR3aa: CASSPGTSGTNEQFF
j_gene: TRBJ2-7; v_gene: TRBV6-1; CDR3aa: CASSEALGGFYEQYF
j_gene: TRBJ2-7; v_gene: TRBV11-2; CDR3aa: CASSFGAAYEQYF
j_gene: TRBJ2-2; v_gene: TRBV24-1; CDR3aa: CATSETGGNTGELFF
j_gene: TRBJ2-7; v_gene: TRBV7-6; CDR3aa: CASSSRTSRSSEQYF
j_gene: TRBJ1-1; v_gene: TRBV7-3; CDR3aa: CASSLMGPNTEAFF
j_gene: TRBJ2-1; v_gene: TRBV27; CDR3aa: CASSESGSYNEQFF
j_gene: TRBJ2-2; v_gene: TRBV12-3/TRBV12-4; CDR3aa: CASSFSPSSGELFF
j_gene: TRBJ2-3; v_gene: TRBV11-2; CDR3aa: CASNLGGDTQYF
j_gene: TRBJ2-7; v_gene: TRBV20-1; CDR3aa: CSAREQGASSYEQYF
j_gene: TRBJ2-3; v_gene: TRBV30; CDR3aa: CAWTLASALSTDTQYF
j_gene: TRBJ2-1; v_gene: TRBV29-1; CDR3aa: CSEERLAGEHNEQFF
j_gene: TRBJ1-1; v_gene: TRBV29-1; CDR3aa: CSVEDLQGEVFF
j_gene: TRBJ1-2; v_gene: TRBV29-1; CDR3aa: CSGAGLGDYGYTF
j_gene: TRBJ2-7; v_gene: TRBV27; CDR3aa: CASSLSVGHSYEQYF
j_gene: TRBJ2-7; v_gene: TRBV6-2/TRBV6-3; CDR3aa: CASSYRDRGREPYEQYF
j_gene: TRBJ2-7; v_gene: TRBV15; CDR3aa: CATRLAGFYEQYF
j_gene: TRBJ2-7; v_gene: TRBV9; CDR3aa: CASSPRDAAYEKYF
j_gene: TRBJ2-1; v_gene: TRBV7-9; CDR3aa: CASSPPVGDRGYNEQFF